The 24 T cell receptor beta chains in this list originate from one sample, sequenced in a study of shared clonotypes between healthy human individuals. Produced via immunoSEQ multiplex PCR; TCRdb's table is partial and in-frame only. Of 2 million to 2.5 million clones listed, approximately 93% are singletons. Sequencing was carried out using naive CD4+ T cells from PBMCs. Subset in this sample: CD45RA+ positively selected. The receptors here all came from a man between 18 and 35 years old in good health. Some clones in this sample may be carry-over from other donors' samples.

The CDR3 is CASRPTGNSGNTIYF. Written as DNA, the CDR3 is TGTGCCAGCAGACCGACAGGGAACTCTGGAAACACCATATATTTT. The genes are TRBV28 and TRBJ1-3, with 7 bases lining up with TRBD1. This CDR3 is built from 15 residues. The ends lost 6 bases at V and 0 bases at J; junction bases unmatched: 5. The germline CDR1 and CDR2 sequences are MDHEN and SYDVKM.

V gene TRBV18 combines with J gene TRBJ2-7; maybe TRBD1 (6 bases). The germline V and J ends were trimmed by 2 bases and 5 bases, with 16 bases remaining between them. The CDR3 loop spans 15 amino acids. Germline CDR1 reads KGHSH; CDR2 reads LQKENI. Here the CDR3 DNA reads TGTGCCAGCTCACCATCGTCAGGGGCAAGGAACGAGCAGTACTTC. It codes for CASSPSSGARNEQYF.

The chain uses TRBV29-1 and TRBJ2-1; 12 positions agree with TRBD2. This CDR3 is 14 amino acids long. Per the germline V gene, CDR1 is SQVTM and CDR2 is ANQGSEA. V lost 6 bases and J lost 7; bases outside the gene matches: 7. The CDR3 DNA follows: TGCAGCGTCGGAAGACTAGCGGGAGAAAATGAGCAGTTCTTC. This encodes CSVGRLAGENEQFF.

CDR3: CASSLWLGDRGRRNGYTF. For the CDR3, the DNA is TGTGCCAGCAGCTTATGGCTAGGTGACAGGGGGCGCAGGAATGGCTACACCTTC. The V and J genes are TRBV7-9 and TRBJ1-2; the match to TRBD1 covers 10 bases. The CDR3 runs to 18 residues. J was trimmed by 6 bases and V by 2 bases; bases with no gene match: 15. CDR1 and CDR2 (germline): SEHNR, FQNEAQ (reference sequence).

The chain uses TRBV5-1 and TRBJ2-2; D gene uncertain. CDR1 and CDR2 (germline): SGHRS, YFSETQ. The V end lost 5 bases, the J end lost 4 bases, and 12 bases lay between the germline ends. The CDR3 has 14 residues. Here the CDR3 reads CASSKQVGTGELFF. In nucleotides, the CDR3 is TGCGCCAGCAGTAAGCAGGTCGGCACCGGGGAGCTGTTTTTT.

This clone appeared a single time. The chain couples TRBV28 to TRBJ2-7; D could derive from TRBD1 or TRBD2 (6 bases each). There are 16 residues in the CDR3. CDR1 and CDR2 from the germline V gene are MDHEN and SYDVKM. The V gene lost 6 bases and the J gene lost 0 bases, with 18 bases spanning the gap. DNA for the CDR3: TGTGCCAGCAGCCGGGAGAGGGGACACAGCTCCTACGAGCAGTACTTC. Its protein is CASSRERGHSSYEQYF.

The rearrangement links TRBV29-1 to TRBJ1-2; no clear D. This CDR3 contains 13 residues. CDR1 is SQVTM, CDR2 ANQGSEA, per germline. V was shortened by 8 bases and J by 2 bases, with 15 bases between the two germline ends. CDR3 sequence: CSISNGVNYGYTF. In DNA form, the CDR3 reads TGCAGCATTTCAAACGGGGTAAACTATGGCTACACCTTC. Variable domain in full (rest from reference TRBV29-1 and TRBJ1-2): SAVISQKPSRDICQRGTSLTIQCQVDSQVTMMFWYRQQPGQSLTLIATANQGSEATYESGFVIDKFPISRPNLTFSTLTVSNMSPEDSSIYLCSISNGVNYGYTFGSGTRLTVV.

This chain connects TRBV5-1 to TRBJ2-3, with 7 bases that match TRBD2. Per the germline V gene, CDR1 is SGHRS and CDR2 is YFSETQ. The CDR3 has 14 residues. V shed 2 bases, J shed 5 bases, and the junction held 5 bases outside the gene matches. For the CDR3, the DNA is TGCGCCAGCAGCTTAACTAGCGCTGGAGATACGCAGTATTTT. It is translated as CASSLTSAGDTQYF.

V and J are TRBV27 and TRBJ2-3; D may be TRBD1 or TRBD2 (5 bases each). The CDR3 sequence is 16 residues long. Per germline, CDR1 MNHEY and CDR2 SMNVEV (reference sequence). Between the trimmed V and J ends, which lost 7 bases and 2 bases, there was a span of 19 bases. CDR3 DNA sequence: TGTGCCAGCACCCCCAGGACCGTCGGGACCACAGATACGCAGTATTTT. It is translated as CASTPRTVGTTDTQYF.

This clone appeared a single time. The rearrangement uses TRBV6-1 and TRBJ2-5; the D gene is possibly TRBD2 (7 bases). Trimming left V 11 bases short and J 12 bases short, with 19 bases between. The germline V gene encodes CDR1 MNHNS and CDR2 SASEGT. The CDR3 totals 11 residues. CDR3 DNA sequence: TGTGCCCCAGAAAGGGGGGGCCCAAAGTACTTC. Protein sequence: CAPERGGPKYF.

The chain has TRBV5-1 and TRBJ2-7, with D perhaps matching TRBD1 or TRBD2 (5 bases each). This CDR3 has 14 amino acids. Germline CDR1 reads SGHRS; CDR2 reads YFSETQ. Trimming stripped 2 bases from V and 0 bases from J, with 9 bases between. The CDR3 DNA follows: TGCGCCAGCAGCTTTGTCGGGGCCTCCTACGAGCAGTACTTC. Translating it yields CASSFVGASYEQYF.

Note on this clone: The same CDR3 arises from other DNA sequences in this sample as well. The rearrangement links TRBV5-1 to TRBJ2-1; D gene uncertain. In germline, CDR1 is SGHRS, CDR2 YFSETQ. The V end lost 3 bases, the J end lost 0 bases, and 10 bases lay between the germline ends. The CDR3 is made up of 15 amino acids. CDR3 in amino acids: CASSYDTSSYNEQFF. CDR3 in DNA: TGCGCCAGCAGCTATGACACGAGCTCCTACAATGAGCAGTTCTTC.

The DNA of the CDR3 is TGTGCCAGCGGTAATCCTAATCAGGGACAGGGGCTCCCCGGGGGCTACACCTTC. Amino acid sequence: CASGNPNQGQGLPGGYTF. V usage is TRBV28 and J usage is TRBJ1-2; 10 bases agree with TRBD1. Germline V gene data show CDR1 as MDHEN and CDR2 as SYDVKM. CDR3 length: 18 amino acids. Trimming at V came to 8 bases and at J to 8 bases, leaving 23 bases not matched to a gene.

The genes are TRBV5-4 and TRBJ1-2; TRBD1 might be the D (5 bases). Trimming removed 4 bases at V and 0 bases at J, with 19 bases between. From germline, CDR1 is SGHNT and CDR2 YYREEE (reference sequence). The CDR3 is made up of 17 amino acids. CDR3 nucleotides: TGTGCCAGCAGCCCACCCGGCTCACAGGTAGCTAACTATGGCTACACCTTC. Encoded protein: CASSPPGSQVANYGYTF.

The J gene is TRBJ1-3, the V gene TRBV7-2; D gene ambiguous. The CDR3 totals 13 residues. Trimming took off 1 base at V and 7 bases at J, with 8 bases between the two ends. CDR1 is SGHTA, CDR2 FQGNSA, per germline. In DNA, the CDR3 is TGTGCCAGCAGCTTAGTCATACTGAACACCATATATTTT. This encodes CASSLVILNTIYF.

Notes on this clone: Other DNA variants within this sample encode the same CDR3. The genes are TRBV29-1 and TRBJ1-1, with no clear D. Germline V gene sequence: CDR1 SQVTM, CDR2 ANQGSEA. The CDR3 length is 13 residues. V was clipped by 6 bases and J by 0 bases, with 11 bases between them. CDR3 DNA sequence: TGCAGCGTCGAAAGACGGATGAACACTGAAGCTTTCTTT. Encoded protein: CSVERRMNTEAFF.

This clone was seen a single time. The identical CDR3 is also encoded by other nucleotide sequences in the sample. This rearrangement joins TRBV18 to TRBJ2-2; no reliable D call. CDR3 size: 14 residues. Germline V lookup: CDR1 KGHSH, CDR2 LQKENI. V dropped 0 bases and J dropped 1 base, with 3 bases sitting between them. The CDR3: CASSPPQNTGELFF. The CDR3 nucleotides read TGTGCCAGCTCACCACCGCAGAACACCGGGGAGCTGTTTTTT.

V and J are TRBV7-8 and TRBJ2-1; 7 bases map to TRBD1. CDR3 length equals 15 residues. V shed 7 bases, J shed 7 bases, and the junction held 13 bases outside the gene matches. Germline assignment: CDR1 SGHVS and CDR2 FQNEAQ. The CDR3 nucleotides read TGTGCCAGCAAGCCTATAGGGGGCATAAGAAATGAGCAGTTCTTC. Translating gives CASKPIGGIRNEQFF.

The chain employs TRBV30 and TRBJ2-7; 8 positions match TRBD1. With V trimmed by 6 bases and J by 2 bases, 6 bases remained unmatched. Germline V gene lookup returns CDR1 GTSNPN and CDR2 SVGIG (reference sequence). The CDR3 contains 13 residues. CDR3 protein: CACARGPAYEQYF. The CDR3 DNA is TGTGCCTGTGCCAGGGGGCCAGCCTACGAGCAGTACTTC.

V gene TRBV15 combines with J gene TRBJ2-7; TRBD2 might be the D (5 bases). Germline loops: CDR1 LNHNV, CDR2 YYDKDF (reference sequence). V gave up 1 base and J gave up 6 bases, with 19 bases separating them. CDR3 size: 16 residues. The CDR3 here is CATSRGRATLVTEQYF. CDR3 sequence (DNA): TGTGCCACCAGCAGAGGGCGGGCAACATTGGTGACCGAGCAGTACTTC.

The V gene is TRBV5-1, the J gene TRBJ2-2; D is undetermined. Trimming cost V 2 bases and J 2 bases, with 10 bases left between them. In germline, CDR1 is SGHRS, CDR2 YFSETQ. The CDR3 totals 15 residues. CDR3 bases: TGCGCCAGCAGCTTAGGGCAGATCAACACCGGGGAGCTGTTTTTT. Encoded protein: CASSLGQINTGELFF.

This clone is a singleton in its sample. The rearrangement joins TRBV28 to TRBJ1-4; a possible D gene is TRBD1 (5 bases). Deletions cut 4 bases from V and 5 bases from J, with 11 bases between. The germline CDR1 and CDR2 sequences are MDHEN and SYDVKM. This CDR3 comprises 14 residues. CDR3 sequence reads: CASSSTDSNEKLFF. The CDR3 DNA sequence: TGTGCCAGCAGTTCGACAGACTCGAATGAAAAACTGTTTTTT. The full variable domain, rest sourced from reference TRBV28 and TRBJ1-4, is DVKVTQSSRYLVKRTGEKVFLECVQDMDHENMFWYRQDPGLGLRLIYFSYDVKMKEKGDIPEGYSVSREKKERFSLILESASTNQTSMYLCASSSTDSNEKLFFGSGTQLSVL.

The chain is built from TRBV4-1 and TRBJ2-1, with D possibly being TRBD1 or TRBD2 (5 bases each). Germline lookup yields CDR1 MGHRA and CDR2 YSYEKL. The germline V and J ends were trimmed by 4 bases and 14 bases, with 21 bases remaining between them. This CDR3 spans 14 amino acids. The CDR3 nucleotides read TGCGCCAGCAGCCGCCACGATCAGGGAGTAGATAAGTTCTTC. Amino acids: CASSRHDQGVDKFF.

This chain links TRBV18 with TRBJ1-2, with 7 nucleotides matching TRBD1. The germline gives CDR1 KGHSH, CDR2 LQKENI. The CDR3 runs 15 residues. V shed 1 base, J shed 3 bases, and the junction held 5 bases outside the gene matches. In DNA, the CDR3 is TGTGCCAGCTCACCACTGCAGGGGGACTACTATGGCTACACCTTC. This gives the protein CASSPLQGDYYGYTF.